This entry concerns a single T cell receptor (beta chain). The sample originates from a study of cytomegalovirus exposure and HLA in healthy donors. This PCR relied on a set of 60 Vbeta primers and 13 Jbeta primers. The table came from immunoSEQ multiplex PCR; TCRdb's copy has only in-frame clones and leaves some out. Here the sample spans roughly 160,000 clones, roughly 83% being singletons. CDR3 length: 14 residues. The V and J ends lost 5 bases and 7 bases, in that order; junction bases with no gene match: 11. Per germline, CDR1 LNHDA and CDR2 SQIVND (reference sequence). The clonotype comes from a boy aged 2 to 10 in good health and CMV-seronegative. Sequencing input: PBMCs. The genes are TRBV19 and TRBJ2-7, with 7 bases matching TRBD1. In DNA, the CDR3 is TGTGCCAGTAGTGCCGGGACAGCTCACGGAGAGCAGTACTTC. Amino acid sequence: CASSAGTAHGEQYF.